Given below is one T cell receptor (beta chain) in context. This sample stems from a study of blood T cell repertoires in COVID-19. Overall study context: T cells, B-cell-depleted T cells, or PBMCs supplied cDNA or gDNA.

Produced via immunoSEQ multiplex PCR; TCRdb's table is partial and in-frame only. The sample yields tens of thousands of clones, about 92% seen once. Germline values: CDR1 LNHNV, CDR2 YYDKDF (reference sequence). The length of the CDR3 is 15 residues. Trimming took off 0 bases at V and 4 bases at J, with 12 bases between the two ends. The Seattle patients, enrolled during active infection, were followed longitudinally. The material sequenced was peripheral blood. The rearrangement links TRBV15 to TRBJ1-2, with D possibly matching TRBD1 (5 bases). This clonotype originated in a woman between 70 and 85 years old with COVID-19, enrolled during active disease. The CDR3 is CATSREGQGIYGYTF. The CDR3 nucleotides are TGTGCCACCAGCAGAGAGGGGCAGGGCATCTATGGCTACACCTTC.